Shown below are 10 T cell receptor beta chains from a single sample sequenced in a study of blood T cell repertoires in COVID-19. The table came from immunoSEQ multiplex PCR; TCRdb's copy has only in-frame clones and leaves some out. The table includes under 150,000 clones, under 85% detected once. Sequencing was carried out using peripheral blood. These TCRs come from a man aged 45 to 65 with active or convalescent COVID-19.

CDR3 protein: CSALGQANTEAFF. Written as DNA, the CDR3 is TGCAGCGCCTTGGGACAGGCCAACACTGAAGCTTTCTTT. V is TRBV29-1 and J is TRBJ1-1; 8 bases match TRBD1. The CDR3 spans 13 residues. Looked up from germline, CDR1 is SQVTM and CDR2 is ANQGSEA. The ends lost 7 bases at V and 2 bases at J; junction bases unmatched: 6. The full variable domain, with the rest looked up from reference TRBV29-1 and TRBJ1-1, is SAVISQKPSRDICQRGTSLTIQCQVDSQVTMMFWYRQQPGQSLTLIATANQGSEATYESGFVIDKFPISRPNLTFSTLTVSNMSPEDSSIYLCSALGQANTEAFFGQGTRLTVV.

This chain links TRBV30 with TRBJ1-3; D ambiguous. Between the trimmed V and J ends, which lost 4 bases and 4 bases, there was a span of 14 bases. The CDR3 has 14 amino acids. CDR1 and CDR2 (germline): GTSNPN, SVGIG (reference sequence). CDR3 sequence (DNA): TGTGCCTGGATGGGAGGGTCGAAGGGAAACACCATATATTTT. This gives the protein CAWMGGSKGNTIYF.

This sequence joins TRBV6-2 or TRBV6-3 and TRBJ1-1; TRBD1 matches 7 bases. With 2 bases clipped from V and 1 base from J, the junction kept 7 bases outside the gene matches. Germline CDR1 MNHEY, CDR2 SVGEGT. This CDR3 spans 16 amino acids. This CDR3 is CASSYPLDRQNTEAFF. The CDR3 coding sequence is TGTGCCAGCAGTTACCCCCTGGACAGGCAGAACACTGAAGCTTTCTTT.

The chain joins TRBV6-2 or TRBV6-3 to TRBJ2-1; 7 nucleotides line up with TRBD2. CDR3 length: 16 amino acids. V lost 2 bases, J lost 9 bases, and 13 bases stayed unmatched. CDR1 is MNHEY and CDR2 is SVGEGT in the germline V gene. CDR3 sequence reads: CASSYPLREGRVEQFF. The CDR3 DNA is TGTGCCAGCAGTTACCCCCTAAGGGAGGGCCGGGTTGAGCAGTTCTTC.

This sequence joins TRBV7-3 and TRBJ1-1; tentative D call: TRBD1 (6 bases). CDR3 length equals 15 residues. Trimming took 4 bases from V and 4 from J, leaving 16 bases between them. Germline loops: CDR1 SGHTA, CDR2 FQGTGA. CDR3 nucleotide sequence: TGTGCCAGCAGCTCACACGCTGGGGGCGTCACTGAAGCTTTCTTT. It translates to CASSSHAGGVTEAFF.

The chain joins TRBV29-1 to TRBJ1-2; 8 positions agree with TRBD1. Trimming removed 8 bases from V and 2 bases from J; junction bases left unmatched: 7. This CDR3 region has 13 residues. Germline V lookup: CDR1 SQVTM, CDR2 ANQGSEA. The CDR3 reads CSIGQGLNYGYTF. The DNA of the CDR3 is TGCAGCATTGGACAGGGCCTAAACTATGGCTACACCTTC.

This chain uses TRBV7-9 with TRBJ2-1, with 10 bases lining up with TRBD2. The CDR3 extends over 15 amino acids. Germline assignment: CDR1 SEHNR and CDR2 FQNEAQ (reference sequence). V lost 5 bases and J lost 2; bases outside the gene matches: 3. Here the CDR3 DNA reads TGTGCCAGCAGCACAAGCGGGGGGGCCTACAATGAGCAGTTCTTC. Translated, it gives CASSTSGGAYNEQFF.

This chain joins TRBV5-1 and TRBJ1-4; 11 bases agree with TRBD1. The junction had 4 bases not matched to a gene; V was cut back by 4 bases and J by 5 bases. The CDR3 spans 15 residues. Germline V gene sequence: CDR1 SGHRS, CDR2 YFSETQ. CDR3 loop: CASSVDRGQNEKLFF. In DNA, the CDR3 is TGCGCCAGCAGCGTGGACAGGGGGCAAAATGAAAAACTGTTTTTT. The variable domain in full, completed from reference TRBV5-1 and TRBJ1-4, reads KAGVTQTPRYLIKTRGQQVTLSCSPISGHRSVSWYQQTPGQGLQFLFEYFSETQRNKGNFPGRFSGRQFSNSRSEMNVSTLELGDSALYLCASSVDRGQNEKLFFGSGTQLSVL.

CDR3 in amino acids: CASSQDNILNNEQFF. The CDR3 nucleotides are TGTGCCAGCAGCCAAGATAATATACTAAACAATGAGCAGTTCTTC. This chain joins TRBV3-1 (or the pseudogene TRBV3-2) and TRBJ2-1; D uncertain. V gave up 0 bases and J gave up 5 bases, with 11 bases separating them. The CDR3 covers 15 residues. The germline CDR1 and CDR2 sequences are LGHDT and YNNKEL (reference sequence).

This clone was detected once. CDR3 DNA sequence: TGTGCCATCCAATGGGTGACAGGTGACTCCTACGAGCAGTACTTC. This encodes CAIQWVTGDSYEQYF. The rearrangement links TRBV24-1 to TRBJ2-7, with D maybe TRBD1 (6 bases). Germline loops: CDR1 KGHDR, CDR2 SFDVKD. CDR3 length: 15 amino acids. V lost 11 bases and J 0 bases, leaving 19 bases between the germline ends.